These T cell receptor beta chains were read from a single sample in a study of blood T cell repertoires in COVID-19. Here immunoSEQ multiplex PCR was the method, and the copy in TCRdb shows in-frame clones only, minus some. Counted here are about 140,000 clones, approximately 80% occurring once; the ten biggest clones make up more than 8%. Sample: peripheral blood. The receptors stem from a human donor in a cohort sampled during active COVID-19. Each CDR3 is given with its conserved first and last residue.

TRBV24-1 CATSDPTGGRQDTQYF
TRBV4-3 CASSQTLSGTAINYGYTF
TRBV4-1 CASSQQGGTTNEKLFF
TRBV6-2/TRBV6-3 CASSYRPSGRTWEQYF
TRBV25-1 CASSDGTGDTGELFF
TRBV19 CASSNTRHLPGEQYF
TRBV7-9 CASSDPGQGSHGYTF
TRBV28 CASSWGAGGQPQHF
TRBV6-2/TRBV6-3 CASSYWGGIDEQYF
TRBV10-3 CAISRGTPTVGSGANVLTF
TRBV6-5 CASSRKGGEKLFF
TRBV6-5 CASGGLGREQYF
TRBV6-6 CASSYQSGSTYNEQFF
TRBV20-1 CSARGGFGYTF
TRBV2 CASSDSLGGDTAEQYF
TRBV5-1 CASSLDGSRGETQYF
TRBV29-1 CSVAGRGYGYTF
TRBV7-2 CASSTRVSVSVLTEAFF
TRBV19 CASRPQVNTEAFF
TRBV28 CASSWTSGRIRDEQYF